These 27 T cell receptor beta chains came from one sample sequenced in a study of blood T cell repertoires in COVID-19. Assay used: immunoSEQ multiplex PCR; TCRdb lists only in-frame clones, some missing. The sample contains about 88,000 clones, 70% to 90% of which appear only once. Input material: peripheral blood. The source is a woman aged 65 to 85 with acute or convalescent COVID-19.

The chain is built from TRBV5-1 and TRBJ1-6, with TRBD1 matching 8 bases. Germline CDR1 SGHRS, CDR2 YFSETQ. The CDR3 has 15 residues. The V and J ends lost 1 base and 7 bases, in that order; junction bases with no gene match: 4. CDR3 bases: TGCGCCAGCAGCTTGTCGGGACAGGAAAATTCACCCCTCCACTTT. It codes for CASSLSGQENSPLHF.

The chain uses TRBV19 and TRBJ1-5, with TRBD1 identical over 8 bases. The CDR3 has 15 residues. In germline, CDR1 is LNHDA, CDR2 SQIVND (reference sequence). J was trimmed by 6 bases and V by 8 bases; bases with no gene match: 12. The CDR3 sequence is CASSMDREGGQPQHF. The DNA of the CDR3 is TGTGCCAGTTCTATGGACAGGGAGGGAGGTCAGCCCCAGCATTTT.

The V and J genes are TRBV10-3 and TRBJ1-1; the match to TRBD1 covers 8 bases. Germline V gene data show CDR1 as ENHRY and CDR2 as SYGVKD. The CDR3 sequence is 15 residues long. Germline trimming cut 2 bases from V and 1 base from J; bases unmatched to any gene: 3. CDR3 region: CAISELTGGNTEAFF. The CDR3 bases are TGTGCCATCAGTGAGCTCACAGGGGGGAACACTGAAGCTTTCTTT.

The rearrangement uses TRBV18 and TRBJ1-3; D is unresolved. V was pared by 2 bases and J by 0 bases, with 11 bases between. The CDR3 has 16 amino acids. CDR1 is KGHSH, CDR2 LQKENI, per germline. The CDR3 is CASSPAALSSGNTIYF. CDR3 bases: TGTGCCAGCTCACCAGCCGCTCTGAGCTCTGGAAACACCATATATTTT.

CDR3 amino acids: CASSQALAANTGELFF. For the CDR3, the DNA is TGTGCCAGCAGCCAAGCTCTAGCGGCGAACACCGGGGAGCTGTTTTTT. This chain connects TRBV3-1 (or the pseudogene TRBV3-2) to TRBJ2-2; 7 nucleotides align to TRBD2. V shed 1 base, J shed 0 bases, and the junction held 2 bases outside the gene matches. The CDR3 runs to 16 residues. Germline CDR1 reads LGHDT; CDR2 reads YNNKEL (reference sequence).

The chain is built from TRBV5-4 and TRBJ2-5, with a possible D match to TRBD1 (6 bases). CDR1 and CDR2 (germline): SGHNT, YYREEE (reference sequence). CDR3 size: 14 residues. The V gene lost 4 bases and the J gene lost 4 bases, with 14 bases spanning the gap. The CDR3 bases are TGTGCCAGCAGCGGGGGCGCTAGCCGAGAGACCCAGTACTTC. Protein sequence: CASSGGASRETQYF.

This chain links TRBV2 with TRBJ2-7, with TRBD1 identical over 7 bases. The trim removed 4 bases at V and 4 bases at J, leaving 7 bases unmatched. This CDR3 is 14 amino acids long. CDR1 is SNHLY and CDR2 is FYNNEI in the germline V gene. CDR3 DNA sequence: TGTGCCAGCAGTGCAGCCAGGGGGAATTACGAGCAGTACGTC. This sequence encodes CASSAARGNYEQYV.

The V gene is TRBV3-1 (or the pseudogene TRBV3-2), the J gene TRBJ2-3; possibly TRBD1 for D (6 bases). This CDR3 is 16 amino acids long. Germline-derived CDR1 and CDR2 are LGHDT and YNNKEL (reference sequence). Between the trimmed V and J ends, which lost 4 bases and 1 base, there was a span of 15 bases. For the CDR3, the DNA is TGTGCCAGCAGCCTTCGTGGGCCAGGGGGCACAGATACGCAGTATTTT. Translation: CASSLRGPGGTDTQYF.

The chain links TRBV6-2 or TRBV6-3 to TRBJ2-1, with TRBD2 matching over 9 bases. Germline CDR1 is MNHEY and CDR2 is SVGEGT. V was pared by 6 bases and J by 6 bases, with 9 bases of the junction left unmatched. The CDR3 loop spans 15 amino acids. CDR3 sequence: CASSRGRVRTNEQFF. CDR3 sequence (DNA): TGTGCCAGCAGCCGCGGGAGGGTCAGGACCAATGAGCAGTTCTTC.

The rearrangement joins TRBV29-1 to TRBJ1-1; D is possibly TRBD1 (5 bases). Looked up from germline, CDR1 is SQVTM and CDR2 is ANQGSEA. Trimming pared 6 bases from V and 1 base from J, leaving 12 bases between. The length of the CDR3 is 13 residues. In nucleotides, the CDR3 is TGCAGCGTCCCACAGGTGGCGAACACTGAAGCTTTCTTT. Protein: CSVPQVANTEAFF.

V and J are TRBV1 and TRBJ1-2. TRBV1 is described as a pseudogene. This CDR3 region has 15 residues. CDR3 nucleotides: TGCACCAGCAGCCAAGGCCCGGGACGGGGGAGAGGCTACACCTTC. The encoded protein is CTSSQGPGRGRGYTF.

This chain joins TRBV4-2 and TRBJ1-3; D unclear. The CDR3 loop spans 14 amino acids. Germline CDR1 LGHNA, CDR2 YNFKEQ. V was clipped by 1 base and J by 2 bases, with 6 bases between them. The CDR3 is CASSQGEAGNTIYF. As DNA, the CDR3 is TGTGCCAGCAGCCAAGGGGAGGCTGGAAACACCATATATTTT.

This chain connects TRBV4-1 to TRBJ2-7; 9 bases match TRBD1. The CDR3 is 16 residues long. The V segment lost 0 bases and the J segment 3 bases; nucleotides outside the gene matches: 6. CDR1 MGHRA and CDR2 YSYEKL come from the germline V gene. DNA of the CDR3: TGCGCCAGCAGCCAAGAACAAACAGGGGGCATCTACGAGCAGTACGTC. Its protein product is CASSQEQTGGIYEQYV.

The chain has TRBV19 and TRBJ1-2; D is unclear. This CDR3 has 14 residues. Trimming took off 0 bases at V and 4 bases at J, with 9 bases between the two ends. The germline CDR1 and CDR2 sequences are LNHDA and SQIVND (reference sequence). The DNA of the CDR3 is TGTGCCAGTAGTATAGATCTATGGTTCTATGGCTACACCTTC. As protein: CASSIDLWFYGYTF.

The genes are TRBV6-5 and TRBJ2-1; D may be TRBD1 (5 bases). Trimming stripped 6 bases from V and 7 bases from J, with 19 bases between. The CDR3 has 15 amino acids. Germline lookup yields CDR1 MNHEY and CDR2 SVGAGI. The CDR3 is CASRPIQGFRNEQFF. As DNA, the CDR3 is TGTGCCAGCAGGCCGATTCAGGGCTTCCGGAATGAGCAGTTCTTC.

The chain has TRBV5-1 and TRBJ1-2, with TRBD1 matching 7 bases. CDR3 size: 13 residues. Germline V lookup: CDR1 SGHRS, CDR2 YFSETQ. V shed 4 bases, J shed 2 bases, and the junction held 2 bases outside the gene matches. The CDR3 region has the DNA TGCGCCAGCAGCCCGGGACAGAACTATGGCTACACCTTC. It yields the protein CASSPGQNYGYTF.

This sequence joins TRBV24-1 and TRBJ1-2; D not resolved. Trimming removed 2 bases from V and 8 bases from J, with 14 bases in between. Germline CDR1 is KGHDR and CDR2 is SFDVKD. CDR3 length equals 14 residues. CDR3 amino acids: CATSDSPQSVGYTF. The CDR3 nucleotides read TGTGCCACCAGTGATTCCCCTCAATCAGTCGGCTACACCTTC.

The chain is built from TRBV6-2 or TRBV6-3 and TRBJ2-7; TRBD1 is a possible D gene (5 bases). V lost 4 bases and J 4 bases, leaving 8 bases between the germline ends. Germline V gene data show CDR1 as MNHEY and CDR2 as SVGEGT. The CDR3 is 12 residues long. CDR3 loop: CASSWTIYEQYV. The CDR3 nucleotides are TGTGCCAGCAGTTGGACAATTTACGAGCAGTACGTC.

The chain has TRBV27 and TRBJ2-4, with 9 bases fitting TRBD1. The germline CDR1 and CDR2 sequences are MNHEY and SMNVEV (reference sequence). There are 18 residues in the CDR3. With 5 bases clipped from V and 0 bases from J, the junction kept 11 bases outside the gene matches. In nucleotides, the CDR3 is TGTGCCAGCAGTCCCCGGACAGGGGACGGTCTAGCCAAAAACATTCAGTACTTC. Translation: CASSPRTGDGLAKNIQYF.

The rearrangement uses TRBV14 and TRBJ1-1; no firm D call. CDR1 is SGHDN and CDR2 is FVKESK in the germline V gene. The CDR3 is 13 residues long. V lost 5 bases and J lost 2, with 9 bases in between. CDR3 amino acids: CASSAQVNTEAFF. The CDR3 DNA sequence: TGTGCCAGCAGCGCCCAGGTTAACACTGAAGCTTTCTTT.

The V and J genes are TRBV19 and TRBJ1-1; D is uncertain. The ends were cut back, 6 bases at V and 10 bases at J, with 12 bases in the middle. Germline CDR1 LNHDA, CDR2 SQIVND (reference sequence). The CDR3 length is 11 residues. The DNA of the CDR3 is TGTGCCAGTAGACTAGGACGGGGAGCTTTCTTT. Translation: CASRLGRGAFF.

This chain uses TRBV11-2 with TRBJ2-1; TRBD2 matches 7 bases. The junction had 2 bases not matched to a gene; V was cut back by 5 bases and J by 1 base. This CDR3 spans 14 amino acids. CDR1 is SGHAT and CDR2 is FQNNGV in the germline V gene. The CDR3 is CASSRGSSYNEQFF. In nucleotides, the CDR3 is TGTGCCAGCAGCCGCGGGAGTTCCTACAATGAGCAGTTCTTC.

This chain connects TRBV6-5 to TRBJ1-6; 7 nucleotides agree with TRBD1. This CDR3 contains 13 residues. CDR1 and CDR2 (germline): MNHEY, SVGAGI. J gave up 8 bases and V 7 bases, and 5 bases lay outside the gene matches. CDR3 loop: CASTSRGDSPLHF. The CDR3 region has the DNA TGTGCCAGCACGAGCAGGGGGGATTCACCCCTCCACTTT.

This chain links TRBV6-5 with TRBJ1-3; D is possibly TRBD1 (5 bases). Germline assignment: CDR1 MNHEY and CDR2 SVGAGI. V lost 0 bases, J lost 7 bases, and 16 bases lay in between. The CDR3 has 16 residues. CDR3 residues: CASSYSEHSEGNTIYF. The CDR3 DNA reads as TGTGCCAGCAGTTACTCGGAACACTCGGAGGGGAACACCATATATTTT.

This sequence joins TRBV19 and TRBJ2-6; possible D gene TRBD1, 6 bases. Looked up from germline, CDR1 is LNHDA and CDR2 is SQIVND (reference sequence). CDR3 length equals 17 residues. Trimming removed 4 bases at V and 0 bases at J, with 13 bases between. The CDR3: CASSTLGHSSGANVLTF. The CDR3 region has the DNA TGTGCCAGTAGTACCCTGGGACACAGCTCTGGGGCCAACGTCCTGACTTTC.

Turning to this clone: At one end, the junction sequence differs from germline, possibly due to a read error. Other DNA sequences of this sample code for an identical CDR3. The chain has TRBV5-4 and TRBJ2-3; possibly TRBD1 for D (5 bases). Germline lookup yields CDR1 SGHNT and CDR2 YYREEE (reference sequence). The CDR3 has 15 amino acids. As DNA, the CDR3 is TGTGCCAGCAGCTTGGGGCAGGGTCAAGGATATACACAGTATTTT. Its translation is CASSLGQGQGYTQYF.

This clone is a singleton in its sample. V usage is TRBV10-2 and J usage is TRBJ2-7; D perhaps matches TRBD2 (6 bases). Germline values: CDR1 WSHSY, CDR2 SAAADI. V gave up 6 bases and J gave up 2 bases, with 11 bases separating them. The CDR3 totals 13 residues. CDR3 sequence: CASSPSETYEQYV. The CDR3 DNA sequence: TGCGCCAGCAGCCCTAGCGAAACCTACGAGCAGTACGTC.